This T cell receptor beta chain was found in a study of response to subunit inactivated influenza vaccine. Study outcomes and limitations: The authors put forward the suggestion that each seasonal influenza vaccination may bring in only a limited number of new T cells.

TCRdb itself ran the RT-PCR reads through MiXCR, one entry per CDR3 protein. The sample holds around 200,000 distinct CDR3 sequences, around 8.8% seen once. Germline V lookup: CDR1 SGHRS, CDR2 YFSETQ. The CDR3 covers 16 residues. After removal of 4 bases from V and 7 bases from J, the junction contained 12 bases not matched to a gene. On this clonotype: Its target is unknown.

The rearrangement uses TRBV5-1 and TRBJ1-5; 9 bases fit TRBD1. Sequences were derived from non-naive T cells sorted from PBMCs, sampled on the day of vaccination. The sequence was obtained from a man in his forties or fifties who received an inactivated influenza vaccine. The CDR3 DNA reads as TGCGCCAGCAGCGAGTCCGGGACAGGGACGGGGCAGCCCCAGCATTTT. This encodes CASSESGTGTGQPQHF.